This paragraph reports one TCR beta chain. Antigen: not known. The source of the sample is a study of OX40 agonist ivuxolimab in advanced cancers. Study context: Enrollees could have had prior anti-PD-1, anti-PD-L1 or anti-CTLA-4 therapy, which 40% to 45% had received. Partial responses occurred in Three dose-escalation patients, one with hepatocellular carcinoma and two with cutaneous melanoma. Overall study findings and caveats: At doses 0.1 to 3.0 mg/kg, CD4+ and CD8+ clones expanded.

The protocol was immunoSEQ multiplex PCR, while the TCRdb copy is restricted to in-frame clones and leaves out a portion. Of approximately 82,000 clones in the sample, 80% to 95% were seen once. This CDR3 comprises 16 residues. J lost 4 bases, V lost 4 bases, and 8 bases had no gene match. Germline lookup yields CDR1 SGHRS and CDR2 YFSETQ. The specimen was CD4+ or CD8+ T cells sorted from blood, collected in a trial of the OX40 agonist ivuxolimab. The V gene is TRBV5-1, the J gene TRBJ2-5, with TRBD2 matching 12 bases. The origin of this receptor is an adult with an advanced solid tumor such as melanoma, head and neck, liver or kidney cancer. CDR3 coding DNA: TGCGCCAGCAGCCCGAGAGCTAGCGGGGGGGCAGAGACCCAGTACTTC. It translates to CASSPRASGGAETQYF.